Listed here are 11 T cell receptor beta chains from one sample, sequenced in a study of cytomegalovirus exposure and HLA in healthy donors. The PCR was carried out with 60 Vbeta primers and 13 Jbeta primers. Profiled with immunoSEQ multiplex PCR; TCRdb holds only in-frame clones, not every one. This sample yields some 190,000 clones, of which 70% to 80% are seen a single time; approximately 1.4% belongs to the top ten. The sample taken for sequencing was PBMCs. These TCRs come from a man between 18 and 35 years old in good health and CMV-seronegative.

The rearrangement joins TRBV25-1 to TRBJ2-3; D unclear. The CDR3 extends over 13 amino acids. With 5 bases removed from V and 0 bases from J, the gap between germline ends came to 6 bases. CDR1 and CDR2 (germline): MGHDK, SYGVNS. The CDR3 bases are TGTGCCAGCAGTTCAGGTAGCACAGATACGCAGTATTTT. Its translation is CASSSGSTDTQYF.

The rearrangement joins TRBV9 to TRBJ1-3, with D unclear. The V gene lost 4 bases and the J gene lost 0 bases, with 14 bases spanning the gap. The CDR3 totals 16 residues. Germline V CDR1 and CDR2: SGDLS, YYNGEE. Here the CDR3 DNA reads TGTGCCAGCAGCTCGACGGAGGGCTTCTCTGGAAACACCATATATTTT. This encodes CASSSTEGFSGNTIYF.

This rearrangement joins TRBV6-1 to TRBJ2-3; a possible D gene is TRBD2 (6 bases). V was clipped by 5 bases and J by 0 bases, with 9 bases between them. CDR3 length: 14 amino acids. Germline V gene lookup returns CDR1 MNHNS and CDR2 SASEGT. CDR3 amino acids: CASSYSGSTDTQYF. Written as DNA, the CDR3 is TGTGCCAGCAGTTATAGCGGTAGCACAGATACGCAGTATTTT.

To note about this clone: Other DNA sequences of this sample code for an identical CDR3. V and J are TRBV18 and TRBJ1-1; D unclear. V was trimmed by 3 bases and J by 1 base, leaving 9 bases between them. This CDR3 region has 14 residues. Germline lookup yields CDR1 KGHSH and CDR2 LQKENI. CDR3 in amino acids: CASSPLTRNTEAFF. The CDR3 nucleotides read TGTGCCAGCTCACCTCTTACAAGGAACACTGAAGCTTTCTTT.

This chain joins TRBV6-5 and TRBJ1-1; weak D call: TRBD1 (5 bases). The V end lost 2 bases, the J end lost 2 bases, and 12 bases lay between the germline ends. Germline V CDR1 and CDR2: MNHEY, SVGAGI. The CDR3 runs 15 residues. The CDR3 region has the DNA TGTGCCAGCAGTTACATTGACAGCCGTAACACTGAAGCTTTCTTT. Its protein is CASSYIDSRNTEAFF.

V and J are TRBV10-1 and TRBJ2-5, with D possibly being TRBD2 (8 bases). Between the trimmed V and J ends, which lost 6 bases and 5 bases, there was a span of 28 bases. Germline CDR1 WNHNN, CDR2 SYGVQD (reference sequence). The CDR3 has 18 amino acids. This CDR3 is CASSGLKPGLGGPETQYF. The CDR3 DNA reads as TGCGCCAGCAGCGGACTCAAGCCGGGACTAGGGGGCCCGGAGACCCAGTACTTC.

V gene TRBV7-9 combines with J gene TRBJ2-7, with D possibly matching TRBD1 (6 bases). CDR3 length: 14 residues. The germline CDR1 and CDR2 sequences are SEHNR and FQNEAQ (reference sequence). V lost 2 bases and J lost 0, with 8 bases in between. The DNA of the CDR3 is TGTGCCAGCAGCTTACCGGACAGCTCCTACGAGCAGTACTTC. Its translation is CASSLPDSSYEQYF. Supplemented by reference TRBV7-9 and TRBJ2-7, the full variable domain reads DTGVSQNPRHKITKRGQNVTFRCDPISEHNRLYWYRQTLGQGPEFLTYFQNEAQLEKSRLLSDRFSAERPKGSFSTLEIQRTEQGDSAMYLCASSLPDSSYEQYFGPGTRLTVT.

In this sample, this clone turned up a few times. The rearrangement uses TRBV19 and TRBJ1-1, with 8 bases matching TRBD1. The CDR3 loop spans 16 amino acids. Germline-derived CDR1 and CDR2 are LNHDA and SQIVND (reference sequence). Trimming took 7 bases from V and 5 from J; bases not matched to a gene: 15. The CDR3 loop is CASTPPVRGPGTEAFF. The DNA of the CDR3 is TGTGCCAGTACCCCACCCGTCAGGGGGCCGGGGACTGAAGCTTTCTTT. Together with reference TRBV19 and TRBJ1-1, the CDR3 gives the full variable domain: DGGITQSPKYLFRKEGQNVTLSCEQNLNHDAMYWYRQDPGQGLRLIYYSQIVNDFQKGDIAEGYSVSREKKESFPLTVTSAQKNPTAFYLCASTPPVRGPGTEAFFGQGTRLTVV.

The chain recombines TRBV19 with TRBJ1-2; D not certain. The CDR3 length is 15 residues. CDR1 and CDR2 from the germline V gene are LNHDA and SQIVND (reference sequence). Trimming stripped 6 bases from V and 8 bases from J, with 22 bases between. This CDR3 reads CASSPLYLRAGGYTF. The CDR3 DNA reads as TGTGCCAGTAGCCCCCTGTATCTGCGGGCCGGGGGCTACACCTTC.

This clone appeared a single time. The chain joins TRBV7-9 to TRBJ2-7; D perhaps matches TRBD2 (6 bases). Germline CDR1 reads SEHNR; CDR2 reads FQNEAQ (reference sequence). The CDR3 is made up of 17 amino acids. V was pared by 0 bases and J by 6 bases, with 21 bases between. DNA for the CDR3: TGTGCCAGCAGCTTAGCGCTCGGAGGGGCCCTGGGAGGCGAGCAGTACTTC. Translating it yields CASSLALGGALGGEQYF.

As concerns this clone: The junction does not match germline at one end; this may be a read error. The chain uses TRBV7-7 and TRBJ2-1; 12 positions agree with TRBD2. CDR3 length equals 15 residues. Germline V lookup: CDR1 SSHAT, CDR2 FNYEAQ (reference sequence). The DNA for the CDR3 is TGTGCTAGCAGCTCAGGACTAGCGGGGCTCAATGAGCAGTTCTTC. Translating gives CASSSGLAGLNEQFF.